The next 4 T cell receptor beta chains were all read from a single sample in a study of cytomegalovirus exposure and HLA in healthy donors. This table comes from immunoSEQ multiplex PCR, and its TCRdb copy is limited to in-frame clones, with some not included. The sample shows about 220,000 clones, approximately 80% of them seen only once. Input material: PBMCs. Every receptor here comes from a woman aged 25 to 45 in good health and CMV-seropositive.

The chain uses TRBV30 and TRBJ1-5; D is unresolved. V gave up 4 bases and J gave up 2 bases, with 9 bases separating them. The CDR3 totals 13 residues. Per germline, CDR1 GTSNPN and CDR2 SVGIG (reference sequence). CDR3 in amino acids: CAWTDGGNQPQHF. The CDR3 DNA reads as TGTGCCTGGACAGACGGCGGCAATCAGCCCCAGCATTTT.

This rearrangement joins TRBV25-1 to TRBJ1-2; no reliable D call. The germline V and J ends were trimmed by 7 bases and 6 bases, with 9 bases remaining between them. The CDR3 runs 11 residues. In germline, CDR1 is MGHDK, CDR2 SYGVNS. CDR3 residues: CASKGINGYTF. CDR3 DNA sequence: TGTGCCAGCAAAGGAATTAATGGCTACACCTTC.

CDR3 nucleotides: TGTGCCAGCAGCTTATGGCCTAGGGGCGAAAAGACTGAAGCTTTCTTT. Encoded protein: CASSLWPRGEKTEAFF. J is TRBJ1-1 and V is TRBV11-2; the D gene is possibly TRBD1 (5 bases). This CDR3 contains 16 residues. The germline CDR1 and CDR2 sequences are SGHAT and FQNNGV. V was clipped by 2 bases and J by 5 bases, with 18 bases between them.

The chain employs TRBV2 and TRBJ2-7, with D perhaps TRBD1 or TRBD2 (5 bases each). CDR3 size: 15 residues. Between the trimmed V and J ends, which lost 8 bases and 4 bases, there was a span of 21 bases. The germline CDR1 and CDR2 sequences are SNHLY and FYNNEI. The CDR3 loop is CASSSSGALTYEQYF. CDR3 in DNA: TGTGCCAGCTCAAGTTCCGGGGCACTGACTTACGAGCAGTACTTC.